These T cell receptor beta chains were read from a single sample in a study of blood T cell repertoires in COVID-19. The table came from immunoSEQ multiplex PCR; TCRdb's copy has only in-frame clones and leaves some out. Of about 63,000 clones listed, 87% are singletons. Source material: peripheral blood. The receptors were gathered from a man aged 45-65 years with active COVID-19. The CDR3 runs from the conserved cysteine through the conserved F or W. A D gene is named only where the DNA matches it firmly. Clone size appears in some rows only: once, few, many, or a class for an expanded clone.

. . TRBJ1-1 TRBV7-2 TGTGCCAGCAGACTACAGGGCGCGGTCGAAGCTTTCTTT CASRLQGAVEAFF
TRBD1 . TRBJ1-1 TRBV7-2 TGTGCCAGCAGCTTACTGACAGGGGGGACCACTGAAGCTTTCTTT CASSLLTGGTTEAFF
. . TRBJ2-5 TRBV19 TGTGCCAGTAGTATAGGGGCGCGAGAGACCCAGTACTTC CASSIGARETQYF
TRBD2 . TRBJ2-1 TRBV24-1 TGTGCCACCAGTGACGGTAGCGGGGTACAAGGGGGGGAGCAGTTCTTC CATSDGSGVQGGEQFF
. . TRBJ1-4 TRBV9 TGTGCCAGCAGCAGCGGGCCCGGAGGCGAAAAACTGTTTTTT CASSSGPGGEKLFF
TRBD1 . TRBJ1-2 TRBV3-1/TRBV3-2 TGTGCCAGCAGCCACGGGACAGAGCCTAACTATGGCTACACCTTC CASSHGTEPNYGYTF
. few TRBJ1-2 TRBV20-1 TGCAGTGCCGGGGAGGATGGCTACACCTTC CSAGEDGYTF
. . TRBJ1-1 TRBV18 TGTGCCAGCTCACCTCAAGGAGGTACTGAAGCTTTCTTT CASSPQGGTEAFF
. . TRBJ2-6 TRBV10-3 TGTGCCATCAGTGAGTCTACAGGGGGGGTCGCTGGGGCCAACGTCCTGACTTTC CAISESTGGVAGANVLTF
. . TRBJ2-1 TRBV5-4 TGTGCCAGCAGCTTGGGAACTCCACTTGCCCCCTCCAATGAGCAGTTCTTC CASSLGTPLAPSNEQFF
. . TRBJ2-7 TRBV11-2 TGTGCCAGCAGCTTAGACAACTCTAGGATAGGGTACTTC CASSLDNSRIGYF
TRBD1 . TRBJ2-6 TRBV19 TGTGCCAGTAGCGCCGAGGGACAGGGATTTTTTGGGGCCAACGTCCTGACTTTC CASSAEGQGFFGANVLTF
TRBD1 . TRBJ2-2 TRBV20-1 TGCAGTGCTAGTGAAAGGGGGCTGAGGGTCGGGGAGCTGTTTTTT CSASERGLRVGELFF
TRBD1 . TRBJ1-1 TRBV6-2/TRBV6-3 TGTGCCAGCAGTTGGTCGGGACAGCTCTCCACTGAAGCTTTCTTT CASSWSGQLSTEAFF
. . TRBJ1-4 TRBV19 TGTGCCAGTAGTTCCCAAGAGACAACTAATGAAAAACTGTTTTTT CASSSQETTNEKLFF
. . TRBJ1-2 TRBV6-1 TGTGCCAGCAGTGAACAGGTTTATGGCTACACCTTC CASSEQVYGYTF
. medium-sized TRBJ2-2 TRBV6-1 TGTGCCAGCAGTGAGTCTCAAGGAGGGTCCGGGGAGCTGTTTTTT CASSESQGGSGELFF
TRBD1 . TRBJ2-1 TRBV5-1 TGCGCCAGCAGCGGGTACAGGGGGGACTCCTACAATGAGCAGTTCTTC CASSGYRGDSYNEQFF
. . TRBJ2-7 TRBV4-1 TGCGCCAGCAGCCAAGGCTTTGCAGGGGATTCATACGAGCAGTACTTC CASSQGFAGDSYEQYF
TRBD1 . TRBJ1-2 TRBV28 TGTGCCAGCAGTTTATCAGGGGGACCCTATGGCTACACCTTC CASSLSGGPYGYTF
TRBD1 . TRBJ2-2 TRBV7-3 TGTGCCAGCAGCCCGCGGTCAGGGGGCCTCACCGGGGAGCTGTTTTTT CASSPRSGGLTGELFF
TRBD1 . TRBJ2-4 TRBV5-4 TGTGCCAGCAGCCCCCCCGGACAGGCCCCGGGAAACATTCAGTACTTC CASSPPGQAPGNIQYF
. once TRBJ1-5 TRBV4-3 TGCGCCAGCAGCCAAGATCGGGGGAGCAATCAGCCCCAGCATTTT CASSQDRGSNQPQHF
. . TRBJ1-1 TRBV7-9 TGTGCCAGCAGCTCCTCTTTTGGAGGAGCTTTCTTT CASSSSFGGAFF
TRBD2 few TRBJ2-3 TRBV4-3 TGCGCCAGCAGCCAAGATCGAGGAAGTAGCGGGAGCACAGATACGCAGTATTTT CASSQDRGSSGSTDTQYF
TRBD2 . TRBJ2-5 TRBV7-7 TGTGCTAGCAGCTTAGGGTCTAGCGGGAAGCAAGAGACCCAGTACTTC CASSLGSSGKQETQYF
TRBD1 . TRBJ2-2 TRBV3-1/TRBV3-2 TGTGCCAGCAGCAATCCGGGACAGGGGATCACCGGGGAGCTGTTTTTT CASSNPGQGITGELFF
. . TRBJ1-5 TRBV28 TGTGCCAGCAGTCGAACAGGGATAAGCAATCAGCCCCAGCATTTT CASSRTGISNQPQHF
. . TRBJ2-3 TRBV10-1 TGCGCCAGCAGTGACCTGGATACGCAGTATTTT CASSDLDTQYF
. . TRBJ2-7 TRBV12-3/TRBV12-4 TGTGCCAGCAGTTCCCGTCGGGACTACGAGCAGTACTTC CASSSRRDYEQYF
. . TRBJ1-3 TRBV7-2 TGTGCCAGCAGCTTAGGACCCGCAGGGGCTGGAAACACCATATATTTT CASSLGPAGAGNTIYF
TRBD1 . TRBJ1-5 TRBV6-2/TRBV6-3 TGTGCCAGCAGTATTCGACAGGGGGCACAGCATTTT CASSIRQGAQHF
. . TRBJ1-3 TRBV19 TGTGCCAGTAACAACAGGATATTCTCTGGAAACACCATATATTTT CASNNRIFSGNTIYF
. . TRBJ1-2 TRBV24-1 TGTGCCACCAGTGATTTCGCACAGGGAGGCTACACCTTC CATSDFAQGGYTF
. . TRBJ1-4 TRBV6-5 TGTGCCAGCAGTTACTTTGGGGGCGCTGAAAAACTGTTTTTT CASSYFGGAEKLFF
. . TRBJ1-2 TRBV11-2 TGTGCCAGCAGCTTAGCCACTACAGGGCCCTATGGCTACACCTTC CASSLATTGPYGYTF
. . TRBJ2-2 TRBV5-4 TGTGCCAGCAGCTTGGGAGCGGAAAACACCGGGGAGCTGTTTTTT CASSLGAENTGELFF
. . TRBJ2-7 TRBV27 TGTGCCAGCAGACTAACAGGCCTTGGGCCCTACGAGCAGTACTTC CASRLTGLGPYEQYF
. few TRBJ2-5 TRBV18 TGTGCCAGCTCACCCCCGAGCCTCCAAGAGACCCAGTACTTC CASSPPSLQETQYF
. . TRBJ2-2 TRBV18 TGTGCCAGCTCACCGCGGAAAGTGAGATCAGGGACCGGGGAGCTGTTTTTT CASSPRKVRSGTGELFF
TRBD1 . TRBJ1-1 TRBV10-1 TGCGCCAGCAGTGCGGGGACAGGAGGATACAACACTGAAGCTTTCTTT CASSAGTGGYNTEAFF
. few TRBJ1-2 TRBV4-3 TGCGCCAGCAGCCAAGAGTGGGCGGGGGGTCCGCAGTATGGCTACACCTTC CASSQEWAGGPQYGYTF
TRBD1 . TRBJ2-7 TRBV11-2 TGTGCCAGCAGCCCCACCCCGGACAGGACCTACGAGCAGTACTTC CASSPTPDRTYEQYF
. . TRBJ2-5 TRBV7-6 TGTGCCAGCAGCTCCCCGGGACACCTTCAAGAGACCCAGTACTTC CASSSPGHLQETQYF
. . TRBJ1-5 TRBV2 TGTGCCAGCAGTGCCCATAGCAATCAGCCCCAGCATTTT CASSAHSNQPQHF
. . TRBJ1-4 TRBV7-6 TGTGCCAGCAGCCCGCGGGCAGATGAGGGTGAAAAACTGTTTTTT CASSPRADEGEKLFF
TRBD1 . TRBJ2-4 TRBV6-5 TGTGCCAGCGGACAGGGTCCCGCGTACTTC CASGQGPAYF
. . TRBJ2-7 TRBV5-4 TGTGCCAGCAGCTTGGTGACGGCCCAGGGCGAGCAGTACTTC CASSLVTAQGEQYF
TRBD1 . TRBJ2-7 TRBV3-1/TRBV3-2 TGTGCCAGCAGCCAAGTCCCTGGTCAGGGGGTGTACGAGCAGTACTTC CASSQVPGQGVYEQYF
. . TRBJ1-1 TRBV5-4 TGTGCCAGCAGTCCTTCAGGGCCTGATCCCCAAGGAAATGAAGCTTTCTTT CASSPSGPDPQGNEAFF
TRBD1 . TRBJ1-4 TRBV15 TGTGCCACGCGACAGGGCTGGGATAATGAAAAACTGTTTTTT CATRQGWDNEKLFF
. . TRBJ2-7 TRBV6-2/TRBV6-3 TGTGCCAGCAGTTACTCGAGCGACCTATCCTACGAGCAGTACTTC CASSYSSDLSYEQYF